What follows are 8 T cell receptor beta chains derived from one specimen sequenced in a study of T cells in tuberculosis. TCRdb's copy holds only in-frame clones and misses some; the assay was immunoSEQ multiplex PCR. Of tens of thousands of clones listed, 90% to 95% are singletons. The sample was PBMCs. Every receptor here comes from a donor aged 10-29 years with latent tuberculosis or without tuberculosis infection.

The chain couples TRBV4-2 to TRBJ2-7; perhaps TRBD2 as D (5 bases). Trimming took off 0 bases at V and 0 bases at J, with 12 bases between the two ends. Germline lookup yields CDR1 LGHNA and CDR2 YNFKEQ. The CDR3 contains 16 residues. As DNA, the CDR3 is TGTGCCAGCAGCCAAGAGCGGGCTAGGTCCTCCTACGAGCAGTACTTC. As protein: CASSQERARSSYEQYF.

The V and J genes are TRBV6-5 and TRBJ1-2, with 7 bases matching TRBD1. Trimming removed 2 bases from V and 8 bases from J; junction bases left unmatched: 8. This CDR3 contains 14 residues. Looked up from germline, CDR1 is MNHEY and CDR2 is SVGAGI. In DNA, the CDR3 is TGTGCCAGCAGTTACCTAGGGGGCGTGAGCGGCTACACCTTC. This translates into CASSYLGGVSGYTF.

This sequence joins TRBV13 and TRBJ1-1; D possibly corresponds to TRBD1 (5 bases). Trimming removed 3 bases at V and 1 base at J, with 15 bases between. The CDR3 runs to 16 residues. Germline values: CDR1 PRHDT, CDR2 FYEKMQ (reference sequence). DNA for the CDR3: TGTGCCAGCAGCTTTTTTGGCAACACAGGGAACACTGAAGCTTTCTTT. It encodes CASSFFGNTGNTEAFF.

This clone was seen once. This rearrangement joins TRBV6-5 to TRBJ1-1; possibly TRBD1 for D (5 bases). Per the germline V gene, CDR1 is MNHEY and CDR2 is SVGAGI. The CDR3 totals 11 residues. The CDR3 region is CATRVNTEAFF. The CDR3 DNA reads as TGTGCAACCAGGGTGAACACTGAAGCTTTCTTT.

The rearrangement joins TRBV29-1 to TRBJ1-1, with 12 bases lining up with TRBD1. Germline V gene sequence: CDR1 SQVTM, CDR2 ANQGSEA. The CDR3 is 14 residues long. V shed 6 bases and J 9 bases; nucleotides not matched to a gene: 11. The CDR3 DNA reads TGCAGCGTCAGTGCGGGGACAGGGGGCAGGCAAGCTTTCTTT. Protein product: CSVSAGTGGRQAFF.

This clone was seen only a few times. The chain recombines TRBV6-1 with TRBJ2-7, with a tentative D call TRBD1 (5 bases). V was clipped by 0 bases and J by 9 bases, with 21 bases between them. Germline V gene sequence: CDR1 MNHNS, CDR2 SASEGT. CDR3 length equals 16 residues. The CDR3 reads CASSEALGAVPYLQYF. CDR3 nucleotides: TGTGCCAGCAGTGAAGCGCTTGGGGCGGTTCCCTATCTGCAGTACTTC.

This chain links TRBV9 with TRBJ2-1, with D possibly being TRBD2 (5 bases). Germline V gene lookup returns CDR1 SGDLS and CDR2 YYNGEE. V was clipped by 0 bases and J by 3 bases, with 13 bases between them. The CDR3 has 16 residues. This chain's CDR3 is CASSVGTSGFYNEQFF. The CDR3 DNA sequence: TGTGCCAGCAGCGTAGGGACTTCAGGTTTCTACAATGAGCAGTTCTTC.

The gene calls are TRBV12-5 and TRBJ2-1; TRBD1 matches at 7 bases. Germline V gene sequence: CDR1 LGHNT, CDR2 FRNRAP. The CDR3 consists of 16 residues. Losses at the gene ends were 1 base for V and 4 bases for J; bases not matched to a gene: 7. CDR3 protein: CASGLATGAYYNEQFF. The CDR3 coding sequence is TGTGCTAGTGGTTTGGCAACAGGGGCGTATTACAATGAGCAGTTCTTC.